This TCR beta chain originates from a study of cytomegalovirus exposure and HLA in healthy donors. Study-wide background: Out of 150 million to 200 million T cells, an earlier analysis found fewer than 140 million unique TCR beta sequences in total.

With 60 Vbeta and 13 Jbeta primers, the PCR was carried out. Sequencing used immunoSEQ multiplex PCR; TCRdb keeps in-frame clones, though not all of them. The top ten hold almost 4% of the sample, which has about 300,000 clones, just over 85% seen once. Deletions cut 4 bases from V and 5 bases from J, with 12 bases between. The germline V gene has CDR1 SGHAT and CDR2 FQNNGV. This CDR3 comprises 13 residues. With regard to this clone: Its antigen remains unknown.

General study results and limits: In a later analysis, DRB1 alleles had the most associated TCRs; HLA-C alleles the fewest.

Sequencing was carried out using PBMCs. This sequence originates from a man aged 35-49 years in good health and CMV-seropositive. The chain joins TRBV11-2 to TRBJ2-7; D possibly corresponds to TRBD2 (5 bases). As DNA, the CDR3 is TGTGCCAGCAGCTCTAGCTATATCGACGAGCAGTACTTC. As protein: CASSSSYIDEQYF.